This T cell receptor beta chain stems from a study of CD8+ T cells in alopecia areata. Study-level information: Those treated were given oral tofacitinib at 5 to 10 mg twice daily. Severity scores in treated patients reflected the percentage of scalp affected.

Noted treatment: oral pan-JAK inhibitor, 5-10 mg twice daily. Germline assignment: CDR1 MNHEY and CDR2 SVGAGI. The ends lost 0 bases at V and 3 bases at J; junction bases unmatched: 2. The CDR3 has 15 residues. In regard to this clone: What it recognizes is unknown. In the same sample, other DNA sequences code for this CDR3.

Isolated RNA was reverse transcribed into cDNA used as the sequencing template. The assay was immunoSEQ multiplex PCR, and TCRdb's table has in-frame clones only and misses some. The data hold 210,000 or so clones, with around 66% observed a single time. Findings of the study overall: Many expanded lesional clones stayed in scalp and blood while on tofacitinib. In scalp samples, resident alphabeta T cells of normal skin are also sequenced.

The sample in question was CD4+ T cells sorted from blood, obtained between weeks 43 and 45, from a patient treated with tofacitinib. The chain links TRBV6-5 to TRBJ2-3; 8 positions agree with TRBD2. This clonotype originated in a human donor with alopecia areata. This CDR3 reads CASSYSSGGTDTQYF. In DNA form, the CDR3 reads TGTGCCAGCAGTTACTCGAGCGGGGGTACAGATACGCAGTATTTT.